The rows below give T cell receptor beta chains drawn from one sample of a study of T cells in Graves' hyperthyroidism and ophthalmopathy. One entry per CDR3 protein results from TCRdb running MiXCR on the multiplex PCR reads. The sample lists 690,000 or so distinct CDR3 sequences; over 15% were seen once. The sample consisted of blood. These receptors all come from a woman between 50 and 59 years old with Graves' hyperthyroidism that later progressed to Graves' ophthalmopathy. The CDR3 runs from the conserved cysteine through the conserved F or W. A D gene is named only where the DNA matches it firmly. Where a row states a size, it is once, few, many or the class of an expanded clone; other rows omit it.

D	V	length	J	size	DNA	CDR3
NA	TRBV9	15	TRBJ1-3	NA	TGTGCCAGCAGCACAGGGCAGAGCTCTGGAAACACCATATATTTT	CASSTGQSSGNTIYF
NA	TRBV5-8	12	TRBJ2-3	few	TGTGCCAGCAGCTTGAGGAAAAATACGCAGTATTTT	CASSLRKNTQYF
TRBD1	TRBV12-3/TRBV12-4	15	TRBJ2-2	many	TGTGCCAGCAGATATCGGACAGGGTTAACCGGGGAGCTGTTTTTT	CASRYRTGLTGELFF
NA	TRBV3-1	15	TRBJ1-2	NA	TGTGCCAGCAGCCCCACGGGAGTGGCTAACTATGGCTACACCTTC	CASSPTGVANYGYTF
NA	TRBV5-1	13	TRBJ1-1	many	TGCGCCAGCAGCTCACCTGGCCGCCCTGAAGCTTTCTTT	CASSSPGRPEAFF
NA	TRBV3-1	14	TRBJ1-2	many	TGTGCCAGCAGCCAAGGGATTTCAGATCGGAGCTACACCTTC	CASSQGISDRSYTF
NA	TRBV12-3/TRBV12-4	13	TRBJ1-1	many	TGTGCCAGCAGTCGACAGCAGAACACTGAAGCTTTCTTT	CASSRQQNTEAFF
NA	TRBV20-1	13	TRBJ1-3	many	TGCAGTGCTAGGGTACTGTCTGGAAACACCATATATTTT	CSARVLSGNTIYF
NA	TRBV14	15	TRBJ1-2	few	TGTGCCAGCAGCCAAGTGCGGGGAAGGGATATTGGCTACACCTTC	CASSQVRGRDIGYTF
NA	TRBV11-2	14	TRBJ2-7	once	TGTGCCAGCAGCTTAGGACAGATGACCTACGAGCAGTACTTC	CASSLGQMTYEQYF
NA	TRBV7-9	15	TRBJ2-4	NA	TGTGCCAGCAGCTTAACCCAGGTCGTCGGAAACATTCAGTACTTC	CASSLTQVVGNIQYF
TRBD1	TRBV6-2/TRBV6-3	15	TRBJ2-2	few	TGTGCCAGCAGTGGCCGACAGGGGGGGACCGGGGAGCTGTTTTTT	CASSGRQGGTGELFF
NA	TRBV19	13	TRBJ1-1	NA	TGTGCCAGTAGTAGACCGTCGAACACTGAAGCTTTCTTT	CASSRPSNTEAFF
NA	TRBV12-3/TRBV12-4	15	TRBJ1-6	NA	TGTGCCAGCAGTTTACGGGGGCTAGATAATTCACCCCTCCACTTT	CASSLRGLDNSPLHF
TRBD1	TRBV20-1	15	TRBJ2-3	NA	TGCAGTGCTCCAGACCGGGACAGGGGGGCAGATACGCAGTATTTT	CSAPDRDRGADTQYF
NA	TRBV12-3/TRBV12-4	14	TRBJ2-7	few	TGTGCCAGCAGTTTAGCCGGGACCGGATACGAGCAGTACTTC	CASSLAGTGYEQYF
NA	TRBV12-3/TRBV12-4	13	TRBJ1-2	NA	TGTGCCAGCAGCGCAGGGTTTAACTATGGCTACACCTTC	CASSAGFNYGYTF
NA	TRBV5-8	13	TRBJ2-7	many	TGTGCCAGCACCCGACAGTCATCCTACGAGCAGTACTTC	CASTRQSSYEQYF
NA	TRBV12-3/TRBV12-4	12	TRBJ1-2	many	TGTGCCAGCAGTTTTCAGTCAAATGGCTACACCTTC	CASSFQSNGYTF
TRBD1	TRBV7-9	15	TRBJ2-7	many	TGTGCCAGCAGCCCCGGGACAGGGGTCGCCTACGAGCAGTACTTC	CASSPGTGVAYEQYF
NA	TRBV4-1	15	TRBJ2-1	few	TGCGCCAGCAGCCAAGATCCTCGGGGGATGGATGAGCAGTTCTTC	CASSQDPRGMDEQFF
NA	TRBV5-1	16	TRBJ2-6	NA	TGCGCCGGCAGCTTATTCAGGGCTCGGCCCTCCAACGTCCTGACTTTC	CAGSLFRARPSNVLTF
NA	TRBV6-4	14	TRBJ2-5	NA	TGTGCCAGCCCCAGCTGGCGATTCCAAGAGACCCAGTACTTC	CASPSWRFQETQYF
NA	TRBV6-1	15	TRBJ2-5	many	TGTGCCAGCAGTGAAAAAGGAGCCAGACCAGGGACCCAGTACTTC	CASSEKGARPGTQYF
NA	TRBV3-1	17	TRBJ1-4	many	TGTGCCAGCAGCCAAGAGAGCACAGCCACAACTAATGAAAAACTGTTTTTT	CASSQESTATTNEKLFF
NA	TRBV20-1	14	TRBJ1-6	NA	TGCAGTGCTAGAGGGGGGGGGATTAATTCACCCCTCCACTTT	CSARGGGINSPLHF
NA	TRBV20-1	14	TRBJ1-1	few	TGCAGTGCCCAGACGGGGGAAGGAAGGACTGAAGCTTTCTTT	CSAQTGEGRTEAFF
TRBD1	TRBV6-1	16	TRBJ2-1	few	TGTGCCAGCAGTCCCTACCGGACAGGGGCGAACAATGAGCAGTTCTTC	CASSPYRTGANNEQFF
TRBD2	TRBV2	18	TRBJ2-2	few	TGTGCCGGCAGTCAAGGGACTAGCGGGGTCCTAGGAACCGGGGAGCTGTTTTTT	CAGSQGTSGVLGTGELFF
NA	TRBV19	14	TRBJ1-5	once	TGTGCCAGTAGTAGCAAGGGAAGCAATCAGCCCCAGCATTTT	CASSSKGSNQPQHF
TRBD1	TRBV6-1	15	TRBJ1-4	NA	TGTGCCAGCAGTGATCGGACAGGGTGGAATGAAAAACTGTTTTTT	CASSDRTGWNEKLFF
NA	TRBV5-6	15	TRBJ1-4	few	TGTGCCAGCAGCTCGGGGGGGGGGGCTGGTGAAAAACTGTTTTTT	CASSSGGGAGEKLFF
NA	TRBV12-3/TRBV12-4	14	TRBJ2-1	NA	TGTGCCAGCAGTTTAGAACAGGTTGGAAATGAGCAGTTCTTC	CASSLEQVGNEQFF
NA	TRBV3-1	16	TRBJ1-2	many	TGTGCCAGCAGCCAAGACACAGACCCGGGTGGTCATGGCTACACCTTC	CASSQDTDPGGHGYTF
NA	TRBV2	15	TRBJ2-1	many	TGTGCCAGCATTCCCCCAGGGTTAGCAGGCAATGAGCAGTTCTTC	CASIPPGLAGNEQFF
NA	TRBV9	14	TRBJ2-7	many	TGTGCCAGCAGCGTATTGGGGGAGGCCTACGAGCAGTACTTC	CASSVLGEAYEQYF
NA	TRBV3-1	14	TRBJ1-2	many	TGTGCCAGCAGCCCCCCATCGGGTAACTATGGCTACACCTTC	CASSPPSGNYGYTF
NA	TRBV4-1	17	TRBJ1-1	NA	TGCGCCAGCAGCCAAGACATCCCTGGGGTACCGAACACTGAAGCTTTCTTT	CASSQDIPGVPNTEAFF
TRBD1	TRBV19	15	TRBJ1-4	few	TGTGCCAGCCGAGATACCGGGACAGGGAGTGAAAAACTGTTTTTT	CASRDTGTGSEKLFF
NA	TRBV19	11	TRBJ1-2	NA	TGTGCCTTGCGCCGGGGGGATGGCTACACCTTC	CALRRGDGYTF
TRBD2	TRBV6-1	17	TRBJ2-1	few	TGTGCCAGCAGTGCTCTAGGCGGGGGGGCCCCCTACAATGAGCAGTTCTTC	CASSALGGGAPYNEQFF
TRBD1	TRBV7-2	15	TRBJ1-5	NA	TGTGCCAGCAGCTTGACAGGGCCTGGGAATCAGCCCCAGCATTTT	CASSLTGPGNQPQHF
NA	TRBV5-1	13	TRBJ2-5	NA	TGCGCCAGCAGCTTTGCAGGGTCCGAGACCCAGTACTTC	CASSFAGSETQYF
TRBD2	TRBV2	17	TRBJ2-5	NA	TGTGCCAGCAGTGAAGCAGGACTAGCGGGGGGCGAAGAGACCCAGTACTTC	CASSEAGLAGGEETQYF
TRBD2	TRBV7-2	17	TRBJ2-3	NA	TGTGCCAGCAGCCTCCGAGGGGCTAGCGGTGGCACAGATACGCAGTATTTT	CASSLRGASGGTDTQYF
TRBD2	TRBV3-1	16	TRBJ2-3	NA	TGTGCCAGCAGCCAAGACTTAGCGGGGGCCACAGATACGCAGTATTTT	CASSQDLAGATDTQYF
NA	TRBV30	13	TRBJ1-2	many	TGTGCCTGGACCTTGGTCAGGGATAAGGGCTACACCTTC	CAWTLVRDKGYTF
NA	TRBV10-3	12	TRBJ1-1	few	TGTGCCATCAGTGGGTTTGGCACTGAAGCTTTCTTT	CAISGFGTEAFF
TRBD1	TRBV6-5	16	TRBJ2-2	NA	TGTGCCAGCAGTTTCAGACAGGGGCGAGGCACCGGGGAGCTGTTTTTT	CASSFRQGRGTGELFF
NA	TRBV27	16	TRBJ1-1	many	TGTGCCAGCAGCAAACTGAGTGGAGGGGTTAACACTGAAGCTTTCTTT	CASSKLSGGVNTEAFF
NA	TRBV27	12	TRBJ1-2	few	TGTGCCAGCAGTGCCGCCTCCGGGGGCTACACCTTC	CASSAASGGYTF
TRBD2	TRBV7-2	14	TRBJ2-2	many	TGTGCCAGCAGCTCAGGACTAGCTAGGGGGGAGCTGTTTTTT	CASSSGLARGELFF
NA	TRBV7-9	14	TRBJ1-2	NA	TGTGCCAGCAGCGGGCAGCGATCCAACTATGGCTACACCTTC	CASSGQRSNYGYTF
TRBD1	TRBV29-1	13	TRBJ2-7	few	TGCAGCGCCGGACAGGGAAGCTCCTACGAGCAGTACTTC	CSAGQGSSYEQYF
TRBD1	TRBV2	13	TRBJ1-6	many	TGTGCCAGCAGTGGACAGGGCAATTCACCCCTCCACTTT	CASSGQGNSPLHF
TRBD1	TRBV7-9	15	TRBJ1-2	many	TGTGCCAGCAGCTTAGAACAGGGGGCTGACTATGGCTACACCTTC	CASSLEQGADYGYTF
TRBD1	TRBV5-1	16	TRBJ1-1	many	TGCGCCAGCAGCTTGGATCCGGGACAGTTGAACACTGAAGCTTTCTTT	CASSLDPGQLNTEAFF
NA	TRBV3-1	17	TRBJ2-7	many	TGTGCCAGCAGCCAAGGGGATTTCCTCGGGAGTTCCTACGAGCAGTACTTC	CASSQGDFLGSSYEQYF
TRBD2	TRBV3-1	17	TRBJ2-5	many	TGTGCCAGCAGCCAGGGCACTAGCGGGGGAGTACAAGAGACCCAGTACTTC	CASSQGTSGGVQETQYF